These 19 T cell receptor beta chains came from one sample sequenced in a study of Ad26.COV2.S vaccination and SARS-CoV-2 variants (dated by TCRdb to the early 2020s). The library came from the immunoSEQ multiplex PCR assay. Held by TCRdb, this immuneACCESS table contains in-frame sequences only and omits some clones. Under half of the omission traces to an unresolved V gene where checked; the cause of the rest is unknown. Within this sample are about 410,000 clones, with roughly 90% of them counted one time only. In total, the top ten clones hold approximately 1.6% of the sample. Interpreted using the paper, the treatment or condition label stands for: some 20 received Ad26.COV2.S at low or high dose, single or two shots; a few received placebo; per-sample allocation not given. Repertoires of vaccine and placebo recipients were sequenced from samples collected on day 63 after the first injection.

The material sequenced was peripheral blood, taken in a trial of Ad26.COV2.S vaccine versus placebo. These receptor sequences come from a person between 18 and 59 years old who received the Ad26.COV2.S COVID-19 vaccine or a placebo.

The gene calls are TRBV5-6 and TRBJ2-3; possible D gene TRBD1, 5 bases. This CDR3 has 12 residues. Trimming pared 5 bases from V and 4 bases from J, leaving 8 bases between. Germline CDR1 reads SGHDT; CDR2 reads YYEEEE. The CDR3 DNA reads TGTGCCAGCAGATCAGGGTCAGATACGCAGTATTTT. Its protein is CASRSGSDTQYF. Looking up the rest from reference TRBV5-6 and TRBJ2-3 gives the full variable domain: DAGVTQSPTHLIKTRGQQVTLRCSPKSGHDTVSWYQQALGQGPQFIFQYYEEEERQRGNFPDRFSGHQFPNYSSELNVNALLLGDSALYLCASRSGSDTQYFGPGTRLTVL.

The chain has TRBV10-2 and TRBJ2-6, with D unclear. This CDR3 region has 15 residues. Germline values: CDR1 WSHSY, CDR2 SAAADI. V lost 3 bases and J lost 2, with 8 bases in between. As DNA, the CDR3 is TGCGCCAGCAGTGAAGATAGGACTGGGGCCAACGTCCTGACTTTC. It specifies CASSEDRTGANVLTF.

V and J are TRBV5-6 and TRBJ2-7; D is uncertain. Germline CDR1 reads SGHDT; CDR2 reads YYEEEE. The CDR3 has 13 residues. V lost 0 bases and J lost 7, with 11 bases in between. CDR3 residues: CASSLAVSLEQYF. For the CDR3, the DNA is TGTGCCAGCAGCTTGGCGGTGTCGCTGGAGCAGTACTTC.

This chain connects TRBV30 to TRBJ1-4; D uncertain. Per the germline V gene, CDR1 is GTSNPN and CDR2 is SVGIG (reference sequence). The CDR3 totals 16 residues. V was shortened by 1 base and J by 4 bases, with 16 bases between the two germline ends. The DNA for the CDR3 is TGTGCCTGGAGTGGCATAAAGGGCCGTTTTAATGAAAAACTGTTTTTT. Its protein is CAWSGIKGRFNEKLFF.

The V call is TRBV5-1, the J call TRBJ2-3; 9 bases are shared with TRBD2. The V segment lost 4 bases and the J segment 1 base; nucleotides outside the gene matches: 4. This CDR3 has 15 residues. The V gene's germline CDR1 is SGHRS and CDR2 YFSETQ. CDR3 region: CASSNLAGRTDTQYF. CDR3 nucleotide sequence: TGCGCCAGCAGCAATCTAGCGGGACGCACAGATACGCAGTATTTT.

The chain is built from TRBV7-6 and TRBJ1-5, with D perhaps TRBD1 (6 bases). Germline V gives CDR1 SGHVS, CDR2 FNYEAQ. V lost 5 bases and J 3 bases, leaving 14 bases between the germline ends. The CDR3 spans 15 residues. In nucleotides, the CDR3 is TGTGCCAGCAGCGAGGACAGTAACCCCAATCAGCCCCAGCATTTT. Its translation is CASSEDSNPNQPQHF.

This chain uses TRBV9 with TRBJ1-5; 7 bases map to TRBD1. V dropped 4 bases and J dropped 5; count of bases not matched to a gene: 9. CDR1 and CDR2 (germline): SGDLS, YYNGEE. The CDR3 loop spans 15 amino acids. DNA for the CDR3: TGTGCCAGCAGCCTAACAGGGGAGGCATATCAGCCCCAGCATTTT. Its protein is CASSLTGEAYQPQHF.

The rearrangement uses TRBV14 and TRBJ1-4; D is ambiguous. The germline CDR1 and CDR2 sequences are SGHDN and FVKESK. The CDR3 totals 14 residues. Trimming pared 3 bases from V and 7 bases from J, leaving 12 bases between. The CDR3 DNA reads TGTGCCAGCAGCCACTTAGCCCTAGGTGAAAAACTGTTTTTT. It specifies CASSHLALGEKLFF.

The rearrangement links TRBV5-1 to TRBJ1-2; TRBD1 matches 8 bases. CDR3 length equals 15 residues. Germline CDR1 is SGHRS and CDR2 is YFSETQ. Losses at the gene ends were 0 bases for V and 4 bases for J; bases not matched to a gene: 5. CDR3 bases: TGCGCCAGCAGCTTGGCTACAGGGGGTACCTATGGCTACACCTTC. Its protein is CASSLATGGTYGYTF.

This chain joins TRBV18 and TRBJ2-1, with TRBD1 matching over 8 bases. V trimming: 1 base; J trimming: 7 bases; junction bases outside the gene matches: 6. The CDR3 loop spans 15 amino acids. Germline values: CDR1 KGHSH, CDR2 LQKENI. The CDR3 DNA is TGTGCCAGCTCACCACGGCAGGGGGCTTGGAATGAGCAGTTCTTC. It translates to CASSPRQGAWNEQFF.

The chain couples TRBV5-8 to TRBJ2-7, with a weak D call TRBD1 (5 bases). V was clipped by 1 base and J by 3 bases, with 14 bases between them. The germline V gene has CDR1 SGHTS and CDR2 YDEGEE. The CDR3 has 15 residues. The CDR3 region is CASSLWVTDVYEQYF. The CDR3 region has the DNA TGTGCCAGCAGCTTGTGGGTGACAGATGTCTACGAGCAGTACTTC. The full variable domain, its missing parts supplied by reference TRBV5-8 and TRBJ2-7, is EAGVTQSPTHLIKTRGQQATLRCSPISGHTSVYWYQQALGLGLQFLLWYDEGEERNRGNFPPRFSGRQFPNYSSELNVNALELEDSALYLCASSLWVTDVYEQYFGPGTRLTVT.

This sequence joins TRBV6-5 and TRBJ1-4; D is possibly TRBD1 (6 bases). Trimming removed 0 bases at V and 6 bases at J, with 14 bases between. Germline-derived CDR1 and CDR2 are MNHEY and SVGAGI. The CDR3 spans 16 residues. CDR3 in amino acids: CASSYSIWQGYEKLFF. The CDR3 DNA reads as TGTGCCAGCAGTTACTCGATATGGCAGGGGTATGAAAAACTGTTTTTT.

There are a few counts of this clone. This sequence joins TRBV9 and TRBJ1-2, with D perhaps matching TRBD1 (6 bases). This CDR3 comprises 15 residues. The V end was cut by 0 bases, the J end by 4 bases, with 13 bases between. Germline lookup yields CDR1 SGDLS and CDR2 YYNGEE. CDR3 region: CASSVVLRTAYGYTF. The CDR3 DNA is TGTGCCAGCAGCGTAGTATTGAGGACAGCCTATGGCTACACCTTC.

The DNA of the CDR3 is TGTGCCAGCACCAAATCTCGGACAGGGGGCTATGGCTACACCTTC. This sequence encodes CASTKSRTGGYGYTF. The V call is TRBV6-5, the J call TRBJ1-2; the match to TRBD1 covers 10 bases. The germline V gene has CDR1 MNHEY and CDR2 SVGAGI. Unmatched junction bases numbered 9, after V lost 7 bases and J lost 4 bases. CDR3 length: 15 residues.

The J gene is TRBJ1-2, the V gene TRBV28, with D possibly being TRBD1 (5 bases). Germline lookup yields CDR1 MDHEN and CDR2 SYDVKM. This CDR3 is built from 13 residues. Trimming took off 6 bases at V and 6 bases at J, with 14 bases between the two ends. DNA of the CDR3: TGTGCCAGCAGCCTGATGGGGGGGGATGGCTACACCTTC. This translates into CASSLMGGDGYTF.

The chain is built from TRBV28 and TRBJ2-1; TRBD1 matches at 12 bases. The CDR3 runs to 18 residues. Germline CDR1 MDHEN, CDR2 SYDVKM. V lost 5 bases, J lost 6 bases, and 14 bases stayed unmatched. DNA for the CDR3: TGTGCCAGCAGTCCCACCCCCGGGACAGGGGGCCCTCGCAATGAGCAGTTCTTC. Protein product: CASSPTPGTGGPRNEQFF.

The chain links TRBV6-5 to TRBJ2-3; weak D call: TRBD2 (6 bases). Between the trimmed V and J ends, which lost 2 bases and 1 base, there was a span of 10 bases. CDR3 length: 15 amino acids. Per the germline V gene, CDR1 is MNHEY and CDR2 is SVGAGI. The CDR3 sequence is CASSYKGGGTDTQYF. The CDR3 DNA reads as TGTGCCAGCAGTTACAAAGGCGGGGGCACAGATACGCAGTATTTT.

This clone has just one count. This chain joins TRBV7-9 and TRBJ2-5; possible D gene TRBD2, 5 bases. The CDR3 runs to 12 residues. Germline CDR1 SEHNR, CDR2 FQNEAQ (reference sequence). Trimming left V 8 bases short and J 5 bases short, with 12 bases between. DNA of the CDR3: TGTGCCAGCTCGGGATATAGGGAGACCCAGTACTTC. Translated, it gives CASSGYRETQYF. Filled out from reference TRBV7-9 and TRBJ2-5, the complete variable domain reads DTGVSQNPRHKITKRGQNVTFRCDPISEHNRLYWYRQTLGQGPEFLTYFQNEAQLEKSRLLSDRFSAERPKGSFSTLEIQRTEQGDSAMYLCASSGYRETQYFGPGTRLLVL.

The V gene is TRBV7-2, the J gene TRBJ2-5; no clear D. Germline values: CDR1 SGHTA, CDR2 FQGNSA. V lost 0 bases and J lost 3, with 8 bases in between. CDR3 size: 14 residues. CDR3 nucleotides: TGTGCCAGCAGCTTAGCCGGGTTTAAAGAGACCCAGTACTTC. Its protein is CASSLAGFKETQYF.